This T cell receptor beta chain was identified during a study of cytomegalovirus exposure and HLA in healthy donors (dated by TCRdb to the late 2010s). Study-level background: According to an earlier analysis of several hundred of the donors, about 190 million T cells yielded roughly 110 million unique TCR beta sequences and 276 Gb of sequence data. An early release that covered about 600 HLA-typed donors contained around 330 gigabases of sequencing data and 65 million to 100 million unique TCR sequences. Of the roughly 420 genotyped donors, over 80% were placed in the genetic ancestry cluster associated with self-reported Caucasian donors. The study was designed to test whether signatures of past pathogen exposure could be identified by cataloging public T cell receptors. The study profiled the T cell repertoires of hundreds of subjects by immunosequencing and related them to cytomegalovirus serostatus. Besides the first cohort of approximately 670 subjects, a separate validation cohort made up of about 120 different subjects was used. To predict cytomegalovirus infection status, the study brought together high-throughput TCR immunosequencing, statistical association of individual TCRs with disease status, and machine learning. In a later analysis, previously published TCR beta repertoires from 500 to 750 donors were re-analyzed and high-resolution HLA genotyping was added so that TCR occurrence patterns could be studied. Rather than using new phenotypic data, the later analysis identified candidate immune exposures from TCR beta sequences and from how often those sequences occurred across donors. An earlier analysis of 587 of the donors used high-throughput TCR beta sequencing to judge whether each TCR beta V gene segment behaved as functional or pseudogenic. Donor age, sex, ethnicity and CMV serostatus were compiled together with the repertoire data. Genome-wide SNP genotypes for about three fifths of the 666 donors were used in a later genetic analysis, which treated that subset as a discovery cohort. All discovery cohort repertoires had been generated using a single sequencing platform. HLA typing included class I and class II loci at four-digit resolution. Typing coverage differed by locus: A, B, C, DRB1 and DQB1 were typed in about 629-640 donors, DQA1 in 500 to 550, DPA1 in around 610, and DPB1 in 400 to 480. Four to six DR-DQ haplotypes were handled as single units for association and clustering, since linkage in the cohort was strong. On average, around 200,000 unique TCR beta nucleotide sequences were sequenced per donor among 398 genotyped donors of the cohort, with roughly 18% of those sequences being non-productive. General findings and caveats noted by the study authors: Fewer than 20 rarely observed V segments, including chromosome 9 orphons, were excluded from the earlier analysis of just under 600 of the donors because counts were too low. CMV serostatus was the only immune exposure information available for the cohort. A cluster of highly shared sequence variants was judged likely to be a technical artifact of the sequencing pipeline. Several of the top co-occurrence clusters appeared to be linked to parvovirus B19, influenza, CMV and Epstein-Barr virus, according to a later analysis. Most TCR sequences were observed very rarely across donors, whereas some public TCRs were present in many individuals. Most CMV-associated TCR beta chains appeared to be HLA-restricted in a later analysis, and the HLA associations seemed to be driven largely by CMV exposure. In a later genetic analysis, fewer N-insertions in productive TCRs were reported among donors in an Asian-associated ancestry cluster than the 666-donor mean. An earlier analysis of approximately 500 of the donors showed that most TCR beta V segments appeared in productive rearrangements either about 90% or about 30% of the time, which broadly matched IMGT annotations. According to a later analysis, TCR association rates differed among HLA loci, with DRB1 alleles showing the most associated TCRs and HLA-C alleles showing the fewest. The study listed 164 TCR beta chains as associated with cytomegalovirus. It was suggested by the authors that the approach could potentially be generalized to other disease states and immunological phenotypes. Because HLA typing was unavailable for some donors at each locus, only the typed subset was used in association tests. Specific HLA alleles were associated with over 15,000 TCR beta sequences at a false discovery rate of 0.05 in a later analysis. Three of the identified cytomegalovirus-associated TCR beta chains were confirmed in vitro to be specific for cytomegalovirus antigens. In a later analysis, HLA-associated TCR beta chains were found to be more clonally expanded and to have lower generation probabilities than equally common non-associated chains. Strong co-occurrence of HLA alleles, especially DR and DQ, made assigning TCR associations to individual alleles difficult. The cohort was sequenced for TCR beta chains only, and without alpha or paired-chain data the features that could be detected were limited. V-gene and J-gene trimming of TCR beta chains was associated with a missense DCLRE1C variant in a later genetic analysis, and the association was replicated in an independent cohort. The classifier was reported to diagnose cytomegalovirus status with high specificity and sensitivity in both the original cohort and the validation cohort. Linkage disequilibrium might explain the correlated functional status among segregating V segments, but an unknown experimental factor could not be ruled out. Presence/absence analyses assumed roughly uniform sequencing depth across donors, an assumption that may not hold. A further reported finding was that TCR beta sequences accurately predicted the HLA-A and HLA-B alleles for most subjects in the first cohort.

Libraries were built with the immunoSEQ multiplex PCR assay. A mixture of 60 forward primers for TCR Vbeta segments and 13 reverse primers for TCR Jbeta segments was used in the multiplex PCR. Amplification of the CDR3 region of rearranged TCR beta genes was performed with a multiplex PCR assay on genomic DNA. On the Illumina HiSeq System, the amplified TCR beta libraries were sequenced as 87-base-pair reads. The original pipeline was this. A later analysis counted tens of millions of unique TCR beta chains across the 550 to 750 repertoires, and some 11 million of these chains were shared by at least two donors. To remove PCR and sequencing errors, raw reads were error-corrected and collapsed into unique sequences using a nearest-neighbor algorithm that merged closely related sequences. To assign V, D and J gene segments, CDR3 sequences were aligned to IMGT reference sequences. For a sequence to be retained, a match of at least six nucleotides was required to both a V gene segment and a J gene segment. Rearrangements were called productive when the CDR3 lacked stop codons and stayed in frame with V and J; all others were non-productive. Following IMGT convention, CDR3 was defined as the stretch from the second conserved V-encoded cysteine up to the conserved J-encoded phenylalanine. The earlier analysis of about 500 of the donors excluded sequences that lacked an unambiguous match to a single V gene segment. An earlier analysis of approximately 590 of the donors classified V segments as functional when productive rearrangements were above 56.7% and as segregating when the standard deviation between donors was above 5%. A statistical classification framework was built for diagnosing cytomegalovirus status from the catalog of TCR beta chain sequences. In a later analysis, V and J genes were assigned by comparing TCR nucleotide sequences against IMGT/GENE-DB human TR gene sequences. A later analysis assigned CDR3 sequences and most-parsimonious VDJ recombination scenarios with the TCRdist pipeline. In a later analysis, every TCR beta chain was defined by the combination of its CDR3 amino acid sequence and its V-gene family, and reads without a unique V-gene family were dropped. A later analysis removed 550 to 650 highly shared, low-generation-probability nucleotide sequences to deal with suspected cross-contamination and a sequencing artifact. A later analysis calculated a clonal expansion index for each public chain from normalized within-repertoire ranks of inferred template counts. In a later analysis, generation probabilities were computed with a VDJ recombination model fitted to out-of-frame rearrangements, and the resulting probabilities were checked against IGoR. In a later analysis, hypergeometric tests were used to score TCR-TCR, TCR-HLA and TCR-CMV co-occurrence, with a repertoire-size bias correction applied to TCR pairs. False discovery rates were estimated in a later analysis by permuting HLA or CMV assignments 20 times. In a later analysis, co-occurring TCRs were grouped using DBSCAN, with TCRdist sequence similarity added in when clustering inside HLA-allele-positive subsets. Repertoires with fewer than 30,000 or more than 120,000 public chains were left out of co-occurrence clustering, as were several repertoires with anomalous nucleotide sharing. TCRdb's version of the immuneACCESS table is confined to in-frame rearrangements and falls short of the full clone set. An unresolved V gene accounts for under half of the shortfall where checked; the remainder is of unknown origin. The DNA gave D and trimming, while V, J and clone size come from that table. For this sample, the table gives 90,000 to 130,000 clones. The top ten clonotypes cover 6.8% of the sample.

Details on this clone: Its target antigen remains unknown.

The cohort was made up of roughly 670 healthy bone marrow donors. All cohort members were sampled while nominally healthy, although unrecorded immune exposures were likely present. The donor was CMV seropositive and belonged to the group of 250 to 300 seropositive cohort members. Each donor provided a peripheral blood sample, and peripheral blood mononuclear cells were used for TCR beta sequencing. Genomic DNA was extracted from the blood cell samples with the Qiagen DNeasy Blood Extraction Kit. The sequencing sample was made of PBMCs. This TCR came from a middle-aged man in good health and CMV-seropositive.

The nucleotide sequence is given as TGTGCCAGCAGCTTAACTAGCGGGAGCCGAGAGACCCAGTACTTC. This gives the protein CASSLTSGSRETQYF. The chain employs TRBV7-3 and TRBJ2-5; 9 bases in the junction line up with TRBD2. The V end gives up 0 bases and the J end 4 bases, leaving 3 bases in the junction not matched to a gene. Taken from the germline V gene, the CDR1 and CDR2 loops are SGHTA and FQGTGA. Inclusive of the bounding cysteine and phenylalanine, the CDR3 is 15 residues long. The kept DNA is CDR3 alone, 45 bases in frame from the first base.